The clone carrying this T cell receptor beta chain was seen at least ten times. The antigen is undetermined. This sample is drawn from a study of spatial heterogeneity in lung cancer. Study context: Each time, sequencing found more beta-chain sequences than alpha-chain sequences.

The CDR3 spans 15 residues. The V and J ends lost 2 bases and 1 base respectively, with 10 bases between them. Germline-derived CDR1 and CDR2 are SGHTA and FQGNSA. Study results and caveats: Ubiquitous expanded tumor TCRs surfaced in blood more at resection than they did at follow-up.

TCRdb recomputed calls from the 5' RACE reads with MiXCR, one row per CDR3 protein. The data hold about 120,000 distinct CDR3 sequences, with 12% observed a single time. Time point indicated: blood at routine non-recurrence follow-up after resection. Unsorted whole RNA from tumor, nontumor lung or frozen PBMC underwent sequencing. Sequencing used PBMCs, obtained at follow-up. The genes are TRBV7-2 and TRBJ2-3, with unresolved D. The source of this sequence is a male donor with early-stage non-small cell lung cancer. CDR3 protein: CASSLQRDRTDTQYF. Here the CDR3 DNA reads TGTGCCAGCAGCTTACAGCGAGATCGCACAGATACGCAGTATTTT.